Following are 28 T cell receptor beta chains from one sample sequenced in a study of cytomegalovirus exposure and HLA in healthy donors. Primers for the PCR totalled 60 Vbeta and 13 Jbeta. Clones were read by immunoSEQ multiplex PCR, and TCRdb kept only the in-frame ones, dropping some. This repertoire shows 150,000 to 200,000 clones, about 75% found once; its top ten account for under 5.5%. The sample comprised PBMCs. These receptors all stem from a man aged 18 to 35 in good health and CMV-seropositive.

The V and J genes are TRBV18 and TRBJ1-5, with a tentative D call TRBD1 (6 bases). The ends were cut back, 5 bases at V and 1 base at J, with 6 bases in the middle. Germline loops: CDR1 KGHSH, CDR2 LQKENI. This CDR3 spans 13 amino acids. CDR3 amino acids: CASSTGSNQPQHF. In DNA form, the CDR3 reads TGTGCCAGCTCAACAGGGAGCAATCAGCCCCAGCATTTT. Combining the CDR3 with reference TRBV18 and TRBJ1-5 gives the whole variable domain NAGVMQNPRHLVRRRGQEARLRCSPMKGHSHVYWYRQLPEEGLKFMVYLQKENIIDESGMPKERFSAEFPKEGPSILRIQQVVRGDSAAYFCASSTGSNQPQHFGDGTRLSIL.

The chain is built from TRBV7-6 and TRBJ2-6; 7 positions agree with TRBD1. V lost 2 bases, J lost 0 bases, and 10 bases stayed unmatched. Germline V gives CDR1 SGHVS, CDR2 FNYEAQ. The CDR3 length is 19 residues. CDR3 sequence: CASSLSPPTGLSGANVLTF. In DNA, the CDR3 is TGTGCCAGCAGCTTATCCCCTCCGACAGGGCTCTCTGGGGCCAACGTCCTGACTTTC.

This clone was counted between two and nine times. The rearrangement links TRBV6-5 to TRBJ1-2; possibly TRBD1 for D (6 bases). CDR3 length: 15 amino acids. Germline CDR1 and CDR2: MNHEY and SVGAGI. Trimming left V 2 bases short and J 13 bases short, with 23 bases between. The CDR3: CASSYAGDGAGDLTF. The CDR3 region has the DNA TGTGCCAGCAGTTACGCCGGGGATGGGGCAGGGGATCTCACCTTC.

The V call is TRBV9, the J call TRBJ2-1, with 11 bases that match TRBD2. Germline loops: CDR1 SGDLS, CDR2 YYNGEE. Trimming took 3 bases from V and 0 from J; bases not matched to a gene: 17. This CDR3 spans 21 amino acids. CDR3 sequence reads: CASSAPKGLAGGSSSYNEQFF. The CDR3 DNA reads TGTGCCAGCAGCGCCCCCAAGGGGCTAGCGGGGGGCTCAAGCTCCTACAATGAGCAGTTCTTC.

The chain joins TRBV4-1 to TRBJ1-2; D call uncertain. V was cut by 0 bases and J by 8 bases, with 13 bases left in between. CDR1 and CDR2 from the germline V gene are MGHRA and YSYEKL. The CDR3 spans 14 residues. The CDR3 DNA reads TGCGCCAGCAGCCAAGAAGAAGGATCGAGGGGCTACACCTTC. It translates to CASSQEEGSRGYTF.

This clone turned up a few times. The chain joins TRBV9 to TRBJ1-2; 9 bases agree with TRBD1. Germline CDR1 SGDLS, CDR2 YYNGEE. With 6 bases clipped from V and 6 bases from J, the junction kept 12 bases outside the gene matches. The CDR3 has 15 amino acids. DNA of the CDR3: TGTGCCAGCACCCTAACAGGGGGCTTCCGGGATGGCTACACCTTC. Residues: CASTLTGGFRDGYTF.

The chain joins TRBV11-2 to TRBJ1-4; TRBD1 matches at 9 bases. V gave up 4 bases and J gave up 9 bases; unmatched junction bases: 6. The CDR3 consists of 14 residues. Germline lookup yields CDR1 SGHAT and CDR2 FQNNGV. CDR3 nucleotides: TGTGCCAGCAGCTATGGGACAGGGAGTAAAAAACTGTTTTTT. This translates into CASSYGTGSKKLFF.

V usage is TRBV7-9 and J usage is TRBJ1-2; D not resolved. V was pared by 1 base and J by 0 bases, with 6 bases between. This CDR3 is built from 14 residues. Germline assignment: CDR1 SEHNR and CDR2 FQNEAQ (reference sequence). The CDR3 DNA is TGTGCCAGCAGCTTAGAGGCGGCTAACTATGGCTACACCTTC. This gives the protein CASSLEAANYGYTF.

This clone has at least ten counts. V usage is TRBV6-1 and J usage is TRBJ2-1, with 11 bases fitting TRBD1. Unmatched junction bases numbered 6, after V lost 3 bases and J lost 8 bases. The CDR3 loop spans 15 amino acids. Germline assignment: CDR1 MNHNS and CDR2 SASEGT. The CDR3 nucleotides read TGTGCCAGCAGTGACTCCGGGACAGGGGGGGATGAGCAGTTCTTC. It codes for CASSDSGTGGDEQFF.

This clone was detected a few times. The chain has TRBV10-3 and TRBJ1-2, with a weak D call TRBD1 (5 bases). Germline V gene lookup returns CDR1 ENHRY and CDR2 SYGVKD. The CDR3 loop spans 17 amino acids. V was cut by 4 bases and J by 0 bases, with 18 bases left in between. The CDR3 nucleotides read TGTGCCATCAGTGCGGGTGCAGGAGGGGAAGCTAACTATGGCTACACCTTC. Translation gives CAISAGAGGEANYGYTF.

The V gene is TRBV7-8, the J gene TRBJ2-4; 11 nucleotides match TRBD2. This CDR3 is 15 amino acids long. Unmatched junction bases numbered 3, after V lost 5 bases and J lost 3 bases. From germline, CDR1 is SGHVS and CDR2 FQNEAQ. The CDR3 DNA follows: TGTGCCAGCAGCCCGACTAGCGGGAACAAAAACATTCAGTACTTC. Protein sequence: CASSPTSGNKNIQYF.

The genes are TRBV28 and TRBJ1-3; maybe TRBD1 (6 bases). The germline V and J ends were trimmed by 6 bases and 0 bases, with 9 bases remaining between them. The CDR3 has 14 amino acids. Germline loops: CDR1 MDHEN, CDR2 SYDVKM. DNA of the CDR3: TGTGCCAGCAGGTGGGGGCCCTCTGGAAACACCATATATTTT. Amino acids: CASRWGPSGNTIYF.

CDR3 sequence: CASSEAGPPFDYEQYV. The CDR3 coding sequence is TGTGCCAGCAGTGAAGCGGGGCCCCCATTCGATTACGAGCAGTACGTC. This rearrangement joins TRBV6-1 to TRBJ2-7; D is possibly TRBD1 (5 bases). Trimming stripped 0 bases from V and 4 bases from J, with 16 bases between. Germline V gene data show CDR1 as MNHNS and CDR2 as SASEGT. The CDR3 sequence is 16 residues long.

The chain recombines TRBV7-9 with TRBJ1-1, with no clear D. V shed 4 bases and J shed 0 bases, with 6 bases lying between them. CDR3 size: 13 residues. Germline CDR1 and CDR2: SEHNR and FQNEAQ (reference sequence). The CDR3 spells CASSSFMNTEAFF. CDR3 bases: TGTGCCAGCAGCTCGTTTATGAACACTGAAGCTTTCTTT.

This chain connects TRBV28 to TRBJ2-3; 8 bases map to TRBD2. The CDR3 runs to 14 residues. Germline V gene sequence: CDR1 MDHEN, CDR2 SYDVKM. Losses at the gene ends were 8 bases for V and 0 bases for J; bases not matched to a gene: 4. CDR3 coding DNA: TGTGCCAGCTACGGACTAGCAAGCACAGATACGCAGTATTTT. This gives the protein CASYGLASTDTQYF.

This chain uses TRBV6-1 with TRBJ2-3; D possibly corresponds to TRBD1 (6 bases). Germline lookup yields CDR1 MNHNS and CDR2 SASEGT. The CDR3 spans 14 residues. The V and J ends lost 6 bases and 4 bases respectively, with 14 bases between them. The CDR3 loop is CASSHNRVPDTQYF. CDR3 bases: TGTGCCAGCAGCCATAACAGGGTTCCAGATACGCAGTATTTT.

This rearrangement joins TRBV11-2 to TRBJ2-3; D is perhaps TRBD2 (6 bases). The V end was cut by 0 bases, the J end by 2 bases, with 9 bases between. The CDR3 extends over 15 amino acids. The V gene's germline CDR1 is SGHAT and CDR2 FQNNGV. Written as DNA, the CDR3 is TGTGCCAGCAGCTTAGACGGGGGAGCCACAGATACGCAGTATTTT. Translation: CASSLDGGATDTQYF.

The chain couples TRBV27 to TRBJ2-5, with TRBD2 matching 10 bases. V trimming: 5 bases; J trimming: 4 bases; junction bases outside the gene matches: 1. Germline lookup yields CDR1 MNHEY and CDR2 SMNVEV (reference sequence). CDR3 length equals 13 residues. The CDR3 spells CASSSGGVETQYF. The CDR3, as DNA: TGTGCCAGCAGTAGCGGGGGGGTAGAGACCCAGTACTTC.

The CDR3 coding sequence is TGTGCCAGCAGCCCACAGGGACACAACTATGGCTACACCTTC. Its translation is CASSPQGHNYGYTF. The rearrangement links TRBV7-9 to TRBJ1-2; TRBD1 might be the D (6 bases). Trimming took 5 bases from V and 2 from J, leaving 12 bases between them. Per germline, CDR1 SEHNR and CDR2 FQNEAQ (reference sequence). This CDR3 contains 14 residues. Combining the CDR3 with reference TRBV7-9 and TRBJ1-2 gives the whole variable domain DTGVSQNPRHKITKRGQNVTFRCDPISEHNRLYWYRQTLGQGPEFLTYFQNEAQLEKSRLLSDRFSAERPKGSFSTLEIQRTEQGDSAMYLCASSPQGHNYGYTFGSGTRLTVV.

J is TRBJ2-7 and V is TRBV9; perhaps TRBD2 as D (5 bases). Deletions cut 0 bases from V and 0 bases from J, with 10 bases between. Germline V CDR1 and CDR2: SGDLS, YYNGEE. The CDR3 runs 15 residues. The DNA for the CDR3 is TGTGCCAGCAGCGTAGGGTGGGAGAGCTCCTACGAGCAGTACGTC. This encodes CASSVGWESSYEQYV.

This clone showed up many times. The chain has TRBV2 and TRBJ1-4; D possibly corresponds to TRBD1 (5 bases). Trimming shortened V by 6 bases and J by 8 bases, and 10 bases separated the two germline ends. The CDR3 runs 12 residues. The V gene's germline CDR1 is SNHLY and CDR2 FYNNEI. CDR3 in amino acids: CASSQGYEKLFF. CDR3 in DNA: TGTGCCAGCAGCCAGGGTTACGAAAAACTGTTTTTT. Filled out from reference TRBV2 and TRBJ1-4, the complete variable domain reads EPEVTQTPSHQVTQMGQEVILRCVPISNHLYFYWYRQILGQKVEFLVSFYNNEISEKSEIFDDQFSVERPDGSNFTLKIRSTKLEDSAMYFCASSQGYEKLFFGSGTQLSVL.

J is TRBJ2-3 and V is TRBV11-3; TRBD2 matches at 8 bases. Germline CDR1 SGHNT, CDR2 YENEEA. The J segment lost 3 bases and the V segment lost 3 bases, leaving 5 bases of the junction unmatched. The CDR3 sequence is 15 residues long. Here the CDR3 DNA reads TGTGCCAGCAGCTTTAGTAGCGGGGTTACAGATACGCAGTATTTT. Translated, it gives CASSFSSGVTDTQYF.

The J gene is TRBJ1-3, the V gene TRBV11-2; D is perhaps TRBD1 (5 bases). Germline loops: CDR1 SGHAT, CDR2 FQNNGV. The CDR3 is 16 residues long. Trimming removed 5 bases at V and 0 bases at J, with 14 bases between. CDR3 residues: CASSPPGLSSGNTIYF. The CDR3 DNA reads TGTGCCAGCAGCCCCCCGGGACTCAGCTCTGGAAACACCATATATTTT. Looking up the rest from reference TRBV11-2 and TRBJ1-3 gives the full variable domain: EAGVAQSPRYKIIEKRQSVAFWCNPISGHATLYWYQQILGQGPKLLIQFQNNGVVDDSQLPKDRFSAERLKGVDSTLKIQPAKLEDSAVYLCASSPPGLSSGNTIYFGEGSWLTVV.

The rearrangement uses TRBV5-6 and TRBJ2-1; TRBD2 aligns across 10 bases. Germline V gives CDR1 SGHDT, CDR2 YYEEEE. With 2 bases clipped from V and 7 bases from J, the junction kept 12 bases outside the gene matches. This CDR3 has 17 residues. CDR3 sequence (DNA): TGTGCCAGCAGCTTTGAGCGGGAGGGCCGTCCTTTAAATGAGCAGTTCTTC. It yields the protein CASSFEREGRPLNEQFF.

The V call is TRBV28, the J call TRBJ1-4, with 7 bases that match TRBD1. The CDR3 has 15 amino acids. CDR1 is MDHEN and CDR2 is SYDVKM in the germline V gene. The trim removed 2 bases at V and 13 bases at J, leaving 13 bases unmatched. The CDR3 coding sequence is TGTGCCAGCAGTTTAAGGCAGGGGGAAGCGATAAGACTGTTTTTT. It specifies CASSLRQGEAIRLFF.

V gene TRBV28 combines with J gene TRBJ1-2; 9 bases fit TRBD1. The CDR3 has 18 amino acids. Losses at the gene ends were 4 bases for V and 4 bases for J; bases not matched to a gene: 16. The V gene's germline CDR1 is MDHEN and CDR2 SYDVKM. CDR3 DNA: TGTGCCAGCAGTTACCTCATCCCGGGACAGGGATCCGCCTATGGCTACACCTTC. It specifies CASSYLIPGQGSAYGYTF.

The chain recombines TRBV7-8 with TRBJ2-7; D possibly corresponds to TRBD1 (6 bases). Germline loops: CDR1 SGHVS, CDR2 FQNEAQ. Trimming took 2 bases from V and 1 from J, leaving 12 bases between them. The CDR3 sequence is 15 residues long. The CDR3 sequence is CASSLRVQGSYEQYV. The CDR3 DNA reads as TGTGCCAGCAGCTTAAGGGTACAGGGTTCCTACGAGCAGTACGTC.

V usage is TRBV15 and J usage is TRBJ2-5, with 10 positions matching TRBD2. V dropped 1 base and J dropped 2; count of bases not matched to a gene: 10. The CDR3 loop spans 18 amino acids. Germline loops: CDR1 LNHNV, CDR2 YYDKDF (reference sequence). CDR3 sequence (DNA): TGTGCCACCAGCAGAGCCCTAAGTAGCGGGGGGATACAAGAGACCCAGTACTTC. Amino acid sequence: CATSRALSSGGIQETQYF.